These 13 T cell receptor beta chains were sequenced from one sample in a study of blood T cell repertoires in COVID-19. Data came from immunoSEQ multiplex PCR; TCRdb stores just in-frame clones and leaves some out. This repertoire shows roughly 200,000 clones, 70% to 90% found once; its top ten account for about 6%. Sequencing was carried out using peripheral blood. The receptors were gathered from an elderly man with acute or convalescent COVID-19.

CDR3: CASSSQTSGSGEQFF. CDR3 nucleotide sequence: TGTGCCAGCAGCTCCCAGACTAGCGGGAGTGGTGAGCAGTTCTTC. The chain combines TRBV7-8 with TRBJ2-1; 12 bases line up with TRBD2. CDR3 length equals 15 residues. CDR1 is SGHVS and CDR2 is FQNEAQ in the germline V gene. V lost 4 bases, J lost 9 bases, and 7 bases stayed unmatched. The complete variable domain, with remaining parts taken from reference TRBV7-8 and TRBJ2-1, reads GAGVSQSPRYKVAKRGQDVALRCDPISGHVSLFWYQQALGQGPEFLTYFQNEAQLDKSGLPSDRFFAERPEGSVSTLKIQRTQQEDSAVYLCASSSQTSGSGEQFFGPGTRLTVL.

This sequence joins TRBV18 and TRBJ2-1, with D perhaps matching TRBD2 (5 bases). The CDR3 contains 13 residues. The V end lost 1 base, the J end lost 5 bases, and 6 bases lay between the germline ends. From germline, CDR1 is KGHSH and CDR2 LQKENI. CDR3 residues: CASSPRTDNEQFF. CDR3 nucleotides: TGTGCCAGCTCACCACGGACTGACAATGAGCAGTTCTTC.

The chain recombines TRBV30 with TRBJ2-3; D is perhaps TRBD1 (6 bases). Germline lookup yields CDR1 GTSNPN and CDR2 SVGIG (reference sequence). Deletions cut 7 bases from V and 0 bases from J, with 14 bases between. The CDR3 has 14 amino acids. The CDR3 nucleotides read TGTGCCTCCGCCGGACAGTGGAGCACAGATACGCAGTATTTT. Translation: CASAGQWSTDTQYF.

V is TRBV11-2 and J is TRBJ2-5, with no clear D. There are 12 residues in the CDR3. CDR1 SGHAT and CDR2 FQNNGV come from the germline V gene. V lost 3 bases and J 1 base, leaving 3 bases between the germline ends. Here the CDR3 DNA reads TGTGCCAGCAGCTTCTTCCAAGAGACCCAGTACTTC. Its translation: CASSFFQETQYF.

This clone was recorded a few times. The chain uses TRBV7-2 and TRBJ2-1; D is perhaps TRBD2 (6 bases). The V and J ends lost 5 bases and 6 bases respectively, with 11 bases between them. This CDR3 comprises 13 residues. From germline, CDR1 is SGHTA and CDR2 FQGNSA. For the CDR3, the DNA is TGTGCCAGCAGCAAAGGAGGGAGCAATGAGCAGTTCTTC. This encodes CASSKGGSNEQFF.

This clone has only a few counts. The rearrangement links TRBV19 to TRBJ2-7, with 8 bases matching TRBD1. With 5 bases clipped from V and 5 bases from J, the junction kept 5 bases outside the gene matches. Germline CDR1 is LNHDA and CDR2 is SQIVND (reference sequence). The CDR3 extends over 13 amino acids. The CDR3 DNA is TGTGCCAGTAGTTTCCAGGGGGCTCACGAGCAGTACTTC. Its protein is CASSFQGAHEQYF.

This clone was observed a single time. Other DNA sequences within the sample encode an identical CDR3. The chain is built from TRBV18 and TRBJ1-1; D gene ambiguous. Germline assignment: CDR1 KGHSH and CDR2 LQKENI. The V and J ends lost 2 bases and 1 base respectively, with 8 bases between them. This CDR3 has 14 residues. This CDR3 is CASSPDRGNTEAFF. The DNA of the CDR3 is TGTGCCAGCTCACCAGATCGGGGGAACACTGAAGCTTTCTTT. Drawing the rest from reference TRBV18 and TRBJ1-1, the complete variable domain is NAGVMQNPRHLVRRRGQEARLRCSPMKGHSHVYWYRQLPEEGLKFMVYLQKENIIDESGMPKERFSAEFPKEGPSILRIQQVVRGDSAAYFCASSPDRGNTEAFFGQGTRLTVV.

This chain's CDR3 is CASSLGQGAGEKLFF. CDR3 coding DNA: TGCGCCAGCAGCCTAGGACAGGGGGCCGGTGAAAAACTGTTTTTT. The chain carries TRBV10-1 and TRBJ1-4; 11 nucleotides line up with TRBD1. CDR1 is WNHNN and CDR2 is SYGVQD in the germline V gene (reference sequence). V lost 6 bases and J lost 7; bases outside the gene matches: 7. The CDR3 length is 15 residues.

CDR3 in DNA: TGTGCCAGCAGCCCCGGGGGGCGAGAGGGCTACACCTTC. It is translated as CASSPGGREGYTF. V gene TRBV27 combines with J gene TRBJ1-2, with D possibly TRBD1 on 6 matching bases. With 6 bases removed from V and 8 bases from J, the gap between germline ends came to 16 bases. This CDR3 has 13 amino acids. Germline loops: CDR1 MNHEY, CDR2 SMNVEV (reference sequence).

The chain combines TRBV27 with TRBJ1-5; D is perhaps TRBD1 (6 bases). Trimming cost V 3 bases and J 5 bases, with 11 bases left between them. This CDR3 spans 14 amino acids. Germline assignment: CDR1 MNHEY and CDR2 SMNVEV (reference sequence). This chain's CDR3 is CASSFTRGDQPQHF. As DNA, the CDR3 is TGTGCCAGCAGTTTTACCAGGGGAGATCAGCCCCAGCATTTT.

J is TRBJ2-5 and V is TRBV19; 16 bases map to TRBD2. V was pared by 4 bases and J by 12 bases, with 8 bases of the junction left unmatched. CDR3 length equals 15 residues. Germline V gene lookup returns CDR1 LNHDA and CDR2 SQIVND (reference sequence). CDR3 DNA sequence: TGTGCCAGTAGTACGTCGGGACTAGCGGGAGGGCCCGAGTACTTC. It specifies CASSTSGLAGGPEYF.

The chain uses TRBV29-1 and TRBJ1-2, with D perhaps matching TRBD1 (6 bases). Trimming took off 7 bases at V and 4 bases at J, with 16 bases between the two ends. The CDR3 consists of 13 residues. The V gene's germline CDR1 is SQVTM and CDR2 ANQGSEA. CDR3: CSAINPRGYGYTF. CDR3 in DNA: TGCAGCGCTATAAACCCCAGGGGCTATGGCTACACCTTC.

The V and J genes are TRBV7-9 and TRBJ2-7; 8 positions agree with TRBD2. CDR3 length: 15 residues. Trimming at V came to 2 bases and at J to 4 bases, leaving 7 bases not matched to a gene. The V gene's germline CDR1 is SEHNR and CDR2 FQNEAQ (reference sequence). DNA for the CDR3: TGTGCCAGCAGCTTAACTTCGGGAGGGGTTTACGAGCAGTACTTC. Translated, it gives CASSLTSGGVYEQYF. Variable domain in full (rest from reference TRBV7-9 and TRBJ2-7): DTGVSQNPRHKITKRGQNVTFRCDPISEHNRLYWYRQTLGQGPEFLTYFQNEAQLEKSRLLSDRFSAERPKGSFSTLEIQRTEQGDSAMYLCASSLTSGGVYEQYFGPGTRLTVT.